This T cell receptor beta chain was retrieved from a study of brain metastases from non-small cell lung cancer. Findings and limits, study-wide: Paired brain metastases and primary tumors largely shared TCR repertoires. Fewer infiltrating T cells were found in brain metastases than primaries.

The method was immunoSEQ multiplex PCR; TCRdb's version includes in-frame clones alone and lacks a portion of them. The sample records 1,500 to 2,000 clones, around 90% being singletons. On this clone: As yet, its antigen is unknown.

This clonotype originated in a donor aged 40 or over with non-small cell lung cancer. Sequenced: tissue from a brain metastasis.

In DNA form, the CDR3 reads TGTGCCAGCAGCTTTAATGCCGGAAACACCATATATTTT. Encoded protein: CASSFNAGNTIYF. This chain links TRBV5-6 with TRBJ1-3; D is unclear. CDR1 and CDR2 from the germline V gene are SGHDT and YYEEEE. The V and J ends lost 2 bases and 4 bases respectively, with 7 bases between them. This CDR3 has 13 residues.